Listed here are 21 T cell receptor beta chains from one sample, sequenced in a study of T cells after somatic rescue of genetic block. Here immunoSEQ multiplex PCR was the method, and the copy in TCRdb shows in-frame clones only, minus some. There are 70,000 or so clones in the sample; roughly 92% occur only once, and around 3% lies in the top ten. The material sequenced was peripheral blood mononuclear cells (PBMCs). Source of these receptors: a man aged 35-49 years.

The rearrangement links TRBV2 to TRBJ2-1; no clear D. V was shortened by 7 bases and J by 9 bases, with 22 bases between the two germline ends. Germline V lookup: CDR1 SNHLY, CDR2 FYNNEI. The CDR3 is 15 amino acids. CDR3 amino acids: CASMPNMVEKSEQFF. The DNA of the CDR3 is TGTGCCAGCATGCCGAATATGGTGGAAAAAAGTGAGCAGTTCTTC.

The chain couples TRBV30 to TRBJ1-3; D possibly corresponds to TRBD1 (6 bases). The CDR3 consists of 14 residues. Looked up from germline, CDR1 is GTSNPN and CDR2 is SVGIG (reference sequence). Deletions cut 5 bases from V and 0 bases from J, with 11 bases between. The DNA for the CDR3 is TGTGCCTGGGAAGGACAGCACTCTGGAAACACCATATATTTT. Translating it yields CAWEGQHSGNTIYF.

This clone was seen once. This chain uses TRBV18 with TRBJ2-1, with D perhaps given as TRBD1 or TRBD2 (5 bases each). Germline V gene lookup returns CDR1 KGHSH and CDR2 LQKENI. Deletions cut 6 bases from V and 8 bases from J, with 17 bases between. The CDR3 runs 14 residues. Here the CDR3 DNA reads TGTGCCAGCTCCTCGACAGCCGGGATCGATGAGCAGTTCTTC. Protein sequence: CASSSTAGIDEQFF.

In regard to this clone: Mismatch with germline at one junction end may stem from a read error. The rearrangement joins TRBV6-5 to TRBJ2-7; 9 bases are shared with TRBD2. CDR1 and CDR2 (germline): MNHEY, SVGAGI. The CDR3 runs to 15 residues. CDR3 loop: CASRVSGTSSHEQYF. The CDR3 nucleotides read TGTGCCAGCAGAGTCTCCGGGACTAGCTCCCACGAGCAGTACTTC.

J is TRBJ1-1 and V is TRBV28; D is uncertain. This CDR3 comprises 13 residues. Germline-derived CDR1 and CDR2 are MDHEN and SYDVKM. The V end lost 5 bases, the J end lost 6 bases, and 13 bases lay between the germline ends. The DNA of the CDR3 is TGTGCCAGCAGTAAGGGTACCCGGCCTGAAGCTTTCTTT. Encoded protein: CASSKGTRPEAFF.

V is TRBV28 and J is TRBJ2-2; 7 bases align to TRBD1. Germline CDR1 and CDR2: MDHEN and SYDVKM. The CDR3 contains 14 residues. Losses at the gene ends were 9 bases for V and 1 base for J; bases not matched to a gene: 5. The CDR3 is CASGQERNTGELFF. CDR3 sequence (DNA): TGTGCCAGTGGACAGGAGAGGAACACCGGGGAGCTGTTTTTT.

The chain has TRBV7-8 and TRBJ1-3; TRBD1 agrees at 7 bases. The CDR3 runs to 16 residues. Germline V lookup: CDR1 SGHVS, CDR2 FQNEAQ. The ends lost 1 base at V and 0 bases at J; junction bases unmatched: 3. CDR3 amino acids: CASSLGGQASGNTIYF. The CDR3 bases are TGTGCCAGCAGCTTAGGTGGACAGGCCTCTGGAAACACCATATATTTT.

V usage is TRBV5-4 and J usage is TRBJ2-3; TRBD2 matches at 12 bases. The CDR3 runs 15 residues. The J segment lost 5 bases and the V segment lost 0 bases, leaving 1 base of the junction unmatched. The germline gives CDR1 SGHNT, CDR2 YYREEE (reference sequence). CDR3 sequence reads: CASSLETSGGDTQYF. For the CDR3, the DNA is TGTGCCAGCAGCTTGGAGACTAGCGGGGGAGATACGCAGTATTTT.

V gene TRBV7-9 combines with J gene TRBJ2-7; D might be TRBD1 or TRBD2, each matching 6 bases. This CDR3 contains 12 residues. V lost 4 bases, J lost 6 bases, and 10 bases lay in between. Germline CDR1 is SEHNR and CDR2 is FQNEAQ (reference sequence). The CDR3 spells CASSSGGGEQYF. CDR3 sequence (DNA): TGTGCCAGCAGCTCTGGAGGGGGCGAGCAGTACTTC.

The CDR3 coding sequence is TGTGCCAGCAGGGAGAACTACGAGCAGTACTTC. Translation: CASRENYEQYF. The rearrangement joins TRBV6-6 to TRBJ2-7; no clear D. In germline, CDR1 is MNHNY, CDR2 SVGAGI (reference sequence). The CDR3 has 11 amino acids. V was pared by 6 bases and J by 3 bases, with 6 bases between.

This clone was counted only a few times. This sequence joins TRBV25-1 and TRBJ2-1, with 11 bases aligning to TRBD2. J gave up 4 bases and V 0 bases, and 8 bases lay outside the gene matches. The CDR3 has 18 amino acids. Germline lookup yields CDR1 MGHDK and CDR2 SYGVNS. The DNA for the CDR3 is TGTGCCAGCAGTGAATACTTCCTAGCGGGAGGAGAGTACAATGAGCAGTTCTTC. Its translation is CASSEYFLAGGEYNEQFF.

CDR3 amino acids: CASSYGGTGQNEQYF. For the CDR3, the DNA is TGTGCCAGCAGTTACGGTGGAACGGGACAGAACGAGCAGTACTTC. The V and J genes are TRBV6-5 and TRBJ2-7; 7 bases are shared with TRBD1. The V and J ends lost 2 bases and 5 bases, in that order; junction bases with no gene match: 9. This CDR3 has 15 amino acids. Germline CDR1 and CDR2: MNHEY and SVGAGI.

This rearrangement joins TRBV9 to TRBJ2-7; D not resolved. The CDR3 is 16 amino acids. Germline CDR1 and CDR2: SGDLS and YYNGEE. The V gene lost 0 bases and the J gene lost 0 bases, with 13 bases spanning the gap. The CDR3 reads CASSVDPGQASYEQYF. Written as DNA, the CDR3 is TGTGCCAGCAGCGTAGATCCTGGGCAGGCCTCCTACGAGCAGTACTTC.

This sequence joins TRBV6-5 and TRBJ2-7; 7 bases line up with TRBD2. The germline V gene has CDR1 MNHEY and CDR2 SVGAGI. The CDR3 is 12 amino acids. Trimming cost V 6 bases and J 3 bases; bases outside gene matches: 2. CDR3 coding DNA: TGTGCCAGCAGGGGCGGGGGCTACGAGCAGTACTTC. It yields the protein CASRGGGYEQYF.

This clone has just a few counts. The chain has TRBV6-5 and TRBJ2-7, with TRBD2 matching over 7 bases. J lost 6 bases, V lost 6 bases, and 17 bases had no gene match. Germline V gene lookup returns CDR1 MNHEY and CDR2 SVGAGI. The CDR3 is made up of 16 amino acids. CDR3 DNA: TGTGCCAGCAGATACATGGCCGGACTAGTCGGTTCCGAGCAGTACTTC. Its translation is CASRYMAGLVGSEQYF.

The V and J genes are TRBV19 and TRBJ2-3; 10 bases align to TRBD1. After removal of 10 bases from V and 4 bases from J, the junction contained 5 bases not matched to a gene. Germline loops: CDR1 LNHDA, CDR2 SQIVND (reference sequence). The CDR3 contains 13 residues. The CDR3 reads CAIKGQGPDTQYF. CDR3 coding DNA: TGTGCCATTAAGGGACAGGGGCCAGATACGCAGTATTTT. Combining the CDR3 with reference TRBV19 and TRBJ2-3 gives the whole variable domain DGGITQSPKYLFRKEGQNVTLSCEQNLNHDAMYWYRQDPGQGLRLIYYSQIVNDFQKGDIAEGYSVSREKKESFPLTVTSAQKNPTAFYLCAIKGQGPDTQYFGPGTRLTVL.

Regarding this clone: Its ends do not fully match the called genes, so a read error is possible. The rearrangement uses TRBV7-7 and TRBJ2-5; TRBD2 matches 10 bases. Germline-derived CDR1 and CDR2 are SSHAT and FNYEAQ (reference sequence). The CDR3 runs 16 residues. This chain's CDR3 is CASSLLWTSGQETQYF. The CDR3 nucleotides are TGTGCTAGCAGCTTATTGTGGACTAGCGGCCAAGAGACCCAGTACTTC.

The chain is built from TRBV19 and TRBJ2-1; D gene ambiguous. The V end lost 3 bases, the J end lost 4 bases, and 13 bases lay between the germline ends. The germline CDR1 and CDR2 sequences are LNHDA and SQIVND (reference sequence). This CDR3 comprises 15 residues. In nucleotides, the CDR3 is TGTGCCAGTAGTATCAACAGCTGGGAATACAATGAGCAGTTCTTC. Amino acids: CASSINSWEYNEQFF.

The chain combines TRBV30 with TRBJ1-5, with TRBD1 matching over 9 bases. CDR1 GTSNPN and CDR2 SVGIG come from the germline V gene (reference sequence). The CDR3 has 13 amino acids. V shed 7 bases, J shed 6 bases, and the junction held 7 bases outside the gene matches. CDR3 sequence reads: CAFGTGIGQPQHF. DNA for the CDR3: TGTGCCTTTGGGACAGGGATCGGTCAGCCCCAGCATTTT.

The chain links TRBV6-7 to TRBJ2-1; D is possibly TRBD2 (6 bases). TRBV6-7 is treated as an ORF (open reading frame) with a function not yet certain. Between the trimmed V and J ends, which lost 2 bases and 0 bases, there was a span of 14 bases. This CDR3 spans 17 amino acids. The CDR3 protein is CASSYTKDGSSYNEQFF. The CDR3 bases are TGTGCCAGCAGTTACACCAAAGACGGGAGCTCCTACAATGAGCAGTTCTTC.

This chain uses TRBV2 with TRBJ2-7, with a weak D call TRBD2 (5 bases). Germline CDR1 and CDR2: SNHLY and FYNNEI. This CDR3 spans 13 amino acids. The V end was cut by 0 bases, the J end by 3 bases, with 6 bases between. In DNA form, the CDR3 reads TGTGCCAGCAGTGAAGCTCGGGGCTACGAGCAGTACTTC. Translation: CASSEARGYEQYF. The full variable domain, with the rest looked up from reference TRBV2 and TRBJ2-7, is EPEVTQTPSHQVTQMGQEVILRCVPISNHLYFYWYRQILGQKVEFLVSFYNNEISEKSEIFDDQFSVERPDGSNFTLKIRSTKLEDSAMYFCASSEARGYEQYFGPGTRLTVT.